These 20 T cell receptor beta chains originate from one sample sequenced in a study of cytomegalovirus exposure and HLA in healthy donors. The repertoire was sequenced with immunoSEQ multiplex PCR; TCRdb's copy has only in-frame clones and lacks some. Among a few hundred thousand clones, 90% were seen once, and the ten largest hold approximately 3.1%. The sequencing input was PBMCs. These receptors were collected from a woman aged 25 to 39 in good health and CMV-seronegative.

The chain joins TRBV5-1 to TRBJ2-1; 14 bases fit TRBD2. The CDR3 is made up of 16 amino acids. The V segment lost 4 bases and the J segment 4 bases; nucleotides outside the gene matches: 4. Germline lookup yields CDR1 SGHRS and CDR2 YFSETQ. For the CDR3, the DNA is TGCGCCAGCAGCGGGGGACTAGCGGGAGCGTACAATGAGCAGTTCTTC. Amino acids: CASSGGLAGAYNEQFF.

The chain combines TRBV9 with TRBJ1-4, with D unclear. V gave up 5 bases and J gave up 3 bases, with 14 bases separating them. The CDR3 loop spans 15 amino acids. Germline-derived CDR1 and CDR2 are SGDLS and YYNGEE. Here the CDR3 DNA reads TGTGCCAGCAGTCTGGCGGCAGCTCCTAATGAAAAACTGTTTTTT. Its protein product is CASSLAAAPNEKLFF.

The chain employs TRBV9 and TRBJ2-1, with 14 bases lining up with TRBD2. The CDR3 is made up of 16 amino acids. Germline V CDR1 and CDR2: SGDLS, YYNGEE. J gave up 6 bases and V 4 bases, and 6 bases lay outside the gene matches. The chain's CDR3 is CASSLGTSGSINEQFF. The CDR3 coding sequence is TGTGCCAGCAGCCTAGGGACTAGCGGGAGTATCAATGAGCAGTTCTTC.

The CDR3 DNA is TGTGCCAGCAGCGTAGCTGGGCAGGCGTCCTACAATGAGCAGTTCTTC. Translation: CASSVAGQASYNEQFF. V is TRBV9 and J is TRBJ2-1, with D unclear. Germline V lookup: CDR1 SGDLS, CDR2 YYNGEE. The CDR3 totals 16 residues. The germline V and J ends were trimmed by 0 bases and 1 base, with 11 bases remaining between them. Full variable domain (remainder filled in from reference TRBV9 and TRBJ2-1): DSGVTQTPKHLITATGQRVTLRCSPRSGDLSVYWYQQSLDQGLQFLIQYYNGEERAKGNILERFSAQQFPDLHSELNLSSLELGDSALYFCASSVAGQASYNEQFFGPGTRLTVL.

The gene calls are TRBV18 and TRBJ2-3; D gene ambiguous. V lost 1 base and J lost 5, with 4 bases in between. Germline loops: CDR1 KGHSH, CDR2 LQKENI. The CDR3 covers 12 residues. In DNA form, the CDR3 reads TGTGCCAGCTCACCACGGGTAGATACGCAGTATTTT. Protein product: CASSPRVDTQYF.

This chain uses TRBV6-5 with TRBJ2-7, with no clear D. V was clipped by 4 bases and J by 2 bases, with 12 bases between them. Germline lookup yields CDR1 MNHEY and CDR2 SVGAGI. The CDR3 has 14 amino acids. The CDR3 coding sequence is TGTGCCAGCAGTTTCACCCGACAAGCCTACGAGCAGTACTTC. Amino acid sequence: CASSFTRQAYEQYF.

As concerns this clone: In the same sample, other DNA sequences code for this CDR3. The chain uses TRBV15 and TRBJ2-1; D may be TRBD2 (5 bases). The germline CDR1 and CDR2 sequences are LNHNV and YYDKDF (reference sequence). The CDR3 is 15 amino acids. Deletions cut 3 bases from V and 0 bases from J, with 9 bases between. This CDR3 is CATSSQRSSYNEQFF. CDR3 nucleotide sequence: TGTGCCACCAGCAGTCAGCGGTCCTCCTACAATGAGCAGTTCTTC.

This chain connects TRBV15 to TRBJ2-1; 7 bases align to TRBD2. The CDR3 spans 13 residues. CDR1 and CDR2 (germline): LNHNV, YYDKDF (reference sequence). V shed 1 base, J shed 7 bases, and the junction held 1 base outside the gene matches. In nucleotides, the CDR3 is TGTGCCACCAGCAGAGGCGGGAGTAATGAGCAGTTCTTC. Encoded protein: CATSRGGSNEQFF.

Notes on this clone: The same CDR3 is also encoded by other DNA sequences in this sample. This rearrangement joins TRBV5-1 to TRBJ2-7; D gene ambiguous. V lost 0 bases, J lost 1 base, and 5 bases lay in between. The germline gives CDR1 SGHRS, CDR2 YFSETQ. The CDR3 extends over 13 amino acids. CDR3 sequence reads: CASSLVGSYEQYF. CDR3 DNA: TGCGCCAGCAGCTTGGTCGGATCCTACGAGCAGTACTTC.

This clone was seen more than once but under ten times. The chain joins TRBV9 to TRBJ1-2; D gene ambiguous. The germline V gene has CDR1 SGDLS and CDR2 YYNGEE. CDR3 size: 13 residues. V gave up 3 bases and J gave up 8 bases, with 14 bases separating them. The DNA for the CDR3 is TGTGCCAGCAGCGGGCAACCAGTGGAGGGCTACACCTTC. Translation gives CASSGQPVEGYTF. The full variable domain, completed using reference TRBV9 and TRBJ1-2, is DSGVTQTPKHLITATGQRVTLRCSPRSGDLSVYWYQQSLDQGLQFLIQYYNGEERAKGNILERFSAQQFPDLHSELNLSSLELGDSALYFCASSGQPVEGYTFGSGTRLTVV.

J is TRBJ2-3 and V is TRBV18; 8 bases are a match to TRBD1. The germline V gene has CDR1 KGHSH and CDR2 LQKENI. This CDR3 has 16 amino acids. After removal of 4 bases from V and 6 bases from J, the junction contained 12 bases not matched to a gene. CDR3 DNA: TGTGCCAGCTCACACCGATCAGGGGGCGCGGGGGATACGCAGTATTTT. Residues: CASSHRSGGAGDTQYF.

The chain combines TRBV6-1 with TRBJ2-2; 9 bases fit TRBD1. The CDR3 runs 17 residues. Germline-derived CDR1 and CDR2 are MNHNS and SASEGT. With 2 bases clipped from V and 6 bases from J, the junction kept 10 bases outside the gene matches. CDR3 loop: CASSEIFGTGRAGELFF. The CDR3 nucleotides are TGTGCCAGCAGTGAAATCTTTGGGACAGGGAGGGCCGGGGAGCTGTTTTTT.

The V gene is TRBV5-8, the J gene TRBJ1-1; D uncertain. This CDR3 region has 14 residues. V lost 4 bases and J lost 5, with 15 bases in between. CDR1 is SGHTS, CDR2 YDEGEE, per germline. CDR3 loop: CASSPLSRVTEAFF. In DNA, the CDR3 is TGTGCCAGCAGCCCATTATCCCGGGTGACTGAAGCTTTCTTT.

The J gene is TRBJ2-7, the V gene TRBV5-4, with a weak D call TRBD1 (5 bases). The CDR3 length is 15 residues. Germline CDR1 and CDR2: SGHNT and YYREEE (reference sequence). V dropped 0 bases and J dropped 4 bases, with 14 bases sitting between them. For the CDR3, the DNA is TGTGCCAGCAGCTTGGCAGGGTCCGGTGGGTACGAGCAGTACTTC. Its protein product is CASSLAGSGGYEQYF.

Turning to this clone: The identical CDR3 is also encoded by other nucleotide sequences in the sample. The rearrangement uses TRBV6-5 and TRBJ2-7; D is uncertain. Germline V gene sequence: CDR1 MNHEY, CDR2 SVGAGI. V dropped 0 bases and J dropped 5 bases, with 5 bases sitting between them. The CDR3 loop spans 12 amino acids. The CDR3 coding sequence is TGTGCCAGCAGTTACTCGGGCCACGAGCAGTACTTC. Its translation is CASSYSGHEQYF.

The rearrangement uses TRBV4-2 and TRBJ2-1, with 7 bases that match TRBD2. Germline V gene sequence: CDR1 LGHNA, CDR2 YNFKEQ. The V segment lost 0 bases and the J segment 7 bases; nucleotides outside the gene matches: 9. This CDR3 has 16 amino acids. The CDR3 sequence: CASSQDVGGSNNEQFF. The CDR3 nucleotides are TGTGCCAGCAGCCAAGATGTGGGCGGGAGTAATAATGAGCAGTTCTTC.

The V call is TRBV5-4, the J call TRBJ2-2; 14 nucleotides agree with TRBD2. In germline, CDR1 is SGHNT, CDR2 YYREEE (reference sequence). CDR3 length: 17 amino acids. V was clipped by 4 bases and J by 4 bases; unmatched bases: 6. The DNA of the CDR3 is TGTGCCAGCAGCCTAGAAGGACTAGCGGGAGGCACCGGGGAGCTGTTTTTT. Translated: CASSLEGLAGGTGELFF.

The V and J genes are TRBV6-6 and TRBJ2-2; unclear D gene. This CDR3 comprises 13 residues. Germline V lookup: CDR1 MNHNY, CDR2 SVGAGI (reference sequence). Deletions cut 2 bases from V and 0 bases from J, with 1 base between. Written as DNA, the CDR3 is TGTGCCAGCAGTTACCCGAACACCGGGGAGCTGTTTTTT. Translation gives CASSYPNTGELFF.

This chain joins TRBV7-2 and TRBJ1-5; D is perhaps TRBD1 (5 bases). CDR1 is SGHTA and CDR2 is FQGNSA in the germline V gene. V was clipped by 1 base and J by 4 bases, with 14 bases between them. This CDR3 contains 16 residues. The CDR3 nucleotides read TGTGCCAGCAGCTTAGGGGGGGTTCCCCTTAATCAGCCCCAGCATTTT. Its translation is CASSLGGVPLNQPQHF.

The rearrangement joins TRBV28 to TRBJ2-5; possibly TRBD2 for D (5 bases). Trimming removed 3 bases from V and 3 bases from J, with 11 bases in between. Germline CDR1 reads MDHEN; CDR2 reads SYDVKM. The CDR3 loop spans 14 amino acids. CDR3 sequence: CASSFLLGKETQYF. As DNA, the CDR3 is TGTGCCAGCAGTTTCCTACTAGGGAAAGAGACCCAGTACTTC.